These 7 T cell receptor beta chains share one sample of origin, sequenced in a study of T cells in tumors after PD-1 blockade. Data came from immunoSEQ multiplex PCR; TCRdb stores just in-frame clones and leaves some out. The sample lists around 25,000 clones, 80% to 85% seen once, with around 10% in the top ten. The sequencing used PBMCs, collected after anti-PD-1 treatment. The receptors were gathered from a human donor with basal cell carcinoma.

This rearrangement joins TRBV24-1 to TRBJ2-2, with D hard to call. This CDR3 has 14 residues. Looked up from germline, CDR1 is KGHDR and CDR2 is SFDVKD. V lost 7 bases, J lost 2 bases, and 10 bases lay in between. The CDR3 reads CATSPTRNTGELFF. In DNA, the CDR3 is TGTGCCACCAGCCCGACACGCAACACCGGGGAGCTGTTTTTT.

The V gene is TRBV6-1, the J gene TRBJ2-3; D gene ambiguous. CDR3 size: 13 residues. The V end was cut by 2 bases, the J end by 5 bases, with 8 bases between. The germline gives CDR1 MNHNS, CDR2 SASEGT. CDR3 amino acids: CASSEQRRDTQYF. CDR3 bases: TGTGCCAGCAGTGAACAGAGACGAGATACGCAGTATTTT.

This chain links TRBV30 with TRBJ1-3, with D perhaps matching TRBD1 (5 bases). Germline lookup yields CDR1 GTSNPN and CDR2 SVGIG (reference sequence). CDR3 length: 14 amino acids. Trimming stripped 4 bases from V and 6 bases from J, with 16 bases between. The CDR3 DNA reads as TGTGCCTGGATCCCCCCGGGGACGGCAAACACCATATATTTT. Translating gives CAWIPPGTANTIYF.

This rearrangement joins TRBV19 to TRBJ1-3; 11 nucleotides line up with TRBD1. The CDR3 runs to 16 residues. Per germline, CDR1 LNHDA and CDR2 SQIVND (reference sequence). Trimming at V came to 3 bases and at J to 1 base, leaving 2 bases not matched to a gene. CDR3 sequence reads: CASSMGQGVSGNTIYF. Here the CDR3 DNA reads TGTGCCAGTAGTATGGGACAGGGGGTTTCTGGAAACACCATATATTTT.

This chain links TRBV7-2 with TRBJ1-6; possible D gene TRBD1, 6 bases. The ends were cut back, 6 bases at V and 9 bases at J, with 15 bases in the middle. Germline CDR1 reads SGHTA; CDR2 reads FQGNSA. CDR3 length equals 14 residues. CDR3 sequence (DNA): TGTGCCAGCAGAGCAGGGGTTGCGAGTTCACCCCTCCACTTT. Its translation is CASRAGVASSPLHF.

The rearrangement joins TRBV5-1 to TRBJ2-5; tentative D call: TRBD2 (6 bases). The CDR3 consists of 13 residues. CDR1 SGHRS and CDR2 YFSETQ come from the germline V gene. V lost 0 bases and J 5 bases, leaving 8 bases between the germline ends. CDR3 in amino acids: CASSLEGRETQYF. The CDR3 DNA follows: TGCGCCAGCAGCTTGGAAGGGAGGGAGACCCAGTACTTC.

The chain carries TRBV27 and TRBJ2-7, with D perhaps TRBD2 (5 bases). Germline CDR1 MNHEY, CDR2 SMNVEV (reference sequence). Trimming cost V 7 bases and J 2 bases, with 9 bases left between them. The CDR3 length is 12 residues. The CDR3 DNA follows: TGTGCCAGCATGGACTCCCCCTACGAGCAGTACTTC. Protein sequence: CASMDSPYEQYF.